This TCR beta chain stems from a study of OX40 agonist ivuxolimab in advanced cancers. At the level of the whole study: Ivuxolimab was an agonistic, fully human IgG2 monoclonal antibody directed against OX40 (CD134), a costimulatory receptor. Of the roughly 54 patients in dose escalation, 19 had hepatocellular carcinoma, some 15 had melanoma, 9 had renal cell carcinoma and 9 had head and neck cancer. The paper covers the monotherapy dose-escalation part of the phase I ivuxolimab trial, which included N of about 50 patients. The point of sequencing TCRbeta in the periphery was to test whether ivuxolimab changed TCR sequence diversity and drove clonal T-cell expansion. A male proportion of 75% to 85% and a mean age of around 60 years, ranging from about 20 to 79, were recorded for the dose-escalation cohort. Partial responses occurred in three dose-escalation patients, of whom one had hepatocellular carcinoma and two had cutaneous melanoma. Intravenous ivuxolimab was administered to patients every 2 weeks at six dose levels: 0.01, 0.1, 0.3, 1.5, 3 and 10 mg/kg. Patients were allowed to have had prior anti-PD-1, anti-PD-L1 or anti-CTLA-4 therapy, and 30% to 40% of the dose-escalation patients had previously received checkpoint inhibitors.

What the work shows at the level of the full study, not this receptor alone: Low levels of normalized T-cell clonal expansion were also seen in some nonresponding patients. Partial responders in the 0.1-3.0 mg/kg groups had among the lowest normalized peripheral clonal expansion, especially among CD8+ T cells. Antigen specificity was not determined for the clonally expanded peripheral T cells. After ivuxolimab, expanded clones were on average more numerous among CD8+ T cells than among CD4+ T cells. At doses from 0.1 to 3.0 mg/kg, clonal expansion was seen in both CD4+ and CD8+ blood T cells between baseline and week 6.

Genomic DNA was extracted from sorted cells for sequencing of the TCRbeta CDR3 region. TCRbeta CDR3 regions were sequenced using the immunoSEQ Assay. In TCRdb, the immuneACCESS table is reduced to in-frame sequences with V and J assigned. These tables do not hold every clone; where another copy was compared, an unresolved V gene accounts for under half, and the others remain unexplained. Here the sample has some 58,000 clones; around 88% occur a single time. The ten most abundant clones make up around 0.61% of the sample. In its sample, this clone was seen once. Its antigen is still unknown. Base quality data are lacking; no much larger clone is found one base away. The CDR3, cysteine through phenylalanine, is 15 amino acids long. The entry retains the CDR3 DNA only, 45 bases that are in frame from base 1. V is pruned by 5 bases and J by 6 bases, leaving 4 bases of the junction without a gene match. CDR1 is given as LGHNT and CDR2 as FRNRAP, both from the germline V gene.

Patients with autoimmune disease history or receiving systemic immunosuppression were excluded from the trial. Peripheral blood for TCR sequencing was collected from all dose cohorts at baseline, on cycle 4 day 1, and on cycle 7 day 1. The samples were drawn from a first-in-human, open-label, multicenter phase I dose-escalation trial of ivuxolimab. Adults with locally advanced or metastatic head and neck squamous cell, hepatocellular, melanoma or renal cell carcinoma were enrolled in the trial. CD4+ and CD8+ T cells were sorted separately from peripheral blood before TCR sequencing. The sequence links TRBV12-5 to TRBJ2-2, with 12 bases matching TRBD2. This receptor was taken from an adult with an advanced solid tumor such as melanoma, head and neck, liver or kidney cancer. Source: CD4+ or CD8+ T cells sorted from blood, taken in a trial of the OX40 agonist ivuxolimab. The encoded CDR3 is CASGVGTSGSGELFF. The DNA reads as follows: TGTGCTAGTGGTGTAGGGACTAGCGGGTCCGGGGAGCTGTTTTTT.